The 26 T cell receptor beta chains below come from one sample, sequenced in a study of T cells after yellow fever vaccination. TCRdb itself ran the 5' RACE reads through MiXCR, one entry per CDR3 protein. Counted here are a few hundred thousand distinct CDR3 sequences, almost 4% occurring once; the ten biggest clones make up around 24%. Source: PBMCs, taken 5 days after the yellow fever booster vaccination. The source is a man aged 18 to 35 who received the YFV17D yellow fever vaccine.

The chain employs TRBV18 and TRBJ1-1, with D possibly matching TRBD1 (6 bases). Trimming took off 3 bases at V and 3 bases at J, with 14 bases between the two ends. Germline CDR1 is KGHSH and CDR2 is LQKENI. This CDR3 is built from 15 residues. The CDR3 nucleotides are TGTGCCAGCTCACCGGTACAGGGTGGGGACACTGAAGCTTTCTTT. Encoded protein: CASSPVQGGDTEAFF.

There are a few counts of this clonotype. This sequence joins TRBV6-6 and TRBJ2-7, with TRBD2 as a possible D gene (5 bases). The CDR3 has 15 amino acids. Germline lookup yields CDR1 MNHNY and CDR2 SVGAGI (reference sequence). V dropped 6 bases and J dropped 3 bases, with 18 bases sitting between them. The CDR3 bases are TGTGCCAGCAGCCCCACCGGGTTCGGGGTCTACGAGCAGTACGTC. Translation: CASSPTGFGVYEQYV.

This clonotype was seen only a few times. The J gene is TRBJ2-2, the V gene TRBV20-1; D remains ambiguous. Trimming left V 5 bases short and J 8 bases short, with 15 bases between. Germline assignment: CDR1 DFQATT and CDR2 SNEGSKA (reference sequence). The CDR3 length is 13 residues. The chain's CDR3 is CSACCREWGELFF. CDR3 nucleotides: TGCAGTGCTTGCTGTCGCGAGTGGGGGGAGCTGTTTTTT.

The CDR3, as DNA: TGCGCCAGCAGCTTGGAGACGAATCAGCCCCAGCATTTT. It translates to CASSLETNQPQHF. The V gene is TRBV5-1, the J gene TRBJ1-5; D uncertain. The CDR3 consists of 13 residues. Germline V gene data show CDR1 as SGHRS and CDR2 as YFSETQ. V was clipped by 0 bases and J by 4 bases, with 5 bases between them. The full variable domain, completed using reference TRBV5-1 and TRBJ1-5, is KAGVTQTPRYLIKTRGQQVTLSCSPISGHRSVSWYQQTPGQGLQFLFEYFSETQRNKGNFPGRFSGRQFSNSRSEMNVSTLELGDSALYLCASSLETNQPQHFGDGTRLSIL.

The table lists this clonotype with a few counts. V usage is TRBV30 and J usage is TRBJ2-1, with D perhaps matching TRBD2 (7 bases). V was trimmed by 3 bases and J by 5 bases, leaving 20 bases between them. Germline V lookup: CDR1 GTSNPN, CDR2 SVGIG (reference sequence). This CDR3 contains 16 residues. The CDR3 spells CAWREKGGLVNNEQFF. The CDR3 DNA sequence: TGTGCCTGGAGGGAGAAGGGGGGGCTTGTGAACAATGAGCAGTTCTTC.

This clonotype was observed a handful of times. This rearrangement joins TRBV4-1 to TRBJ2-1; TRBD2 aligns across 11 bases. The CDR3 has 16 amino acids. CDR1 is MGHRA, CDR2 YSYEKL, per germline. V shed 1 base, J shed 8 bases, and the junction held 7 bases outside the gene matches. The CDR3 region is CASSQVPSGGTDEQFF. The DNA for the CDR3 is TGCGCCAGCAGCCAAGTGCCTAGCGGGGGGACCGATGAGCAGTTCTTC.

Ten or more counts support this clonotype. The CDR3 DNA follows: TGTGCCAGTAGTACTAGCGGGAGCTCCTACAATGAGCAGTTCTTC. Its protein product is CASSTSGSSYNEQFF. The rearrangement uses TRBV19 and TRBJ2-1, with 10 nucleotides matching TRBD2. Germline CDR1 LNHDA, CDR2 SQIVND (reference sequence). CDR3 length equals 15 residues. The V gene end was trimmed by 4 bases and the J gene end by 0 bases; junction bases not matched to a gene: 0.

The table lists this clonotype with a few counts. The CDR3 reads CASRFNTENTEAFF. CDR3 coding DNA: TGTGCCAGCAGATTTAACACAGAGAACACTGAAGCTTTCTTT. This chain connects TRBV27 to TRBJ1-1; D gene ambiguous. The CDR3 spans 14 residues. V was pared by 6 bases and J by 1 base, with 12 bases between. In germline, CDR1 is MNHEY, CDR2 SMNVEV (reference sequence).

J is TRBJ2-3 and V is TRBV4-1, with 10 bases identical to TRBD2. CDR1 is MGHRA and CDR2 is YSYEKL in the germline V gene. The CDR3 extends over 15 amino acids. With 2 bases clipped from V and 4 bases from J, the junction kept 3 bases outside the gene matches. CDR3 loop: CASSQSGGAPDTQYF. CDR3 nucleotide sequence: TGCGCCAGCAGCCAAAGCGGGGGGGCGCCAGATACGCAGTATTTT.

Many counts were recorded for this clonotype. V and J are TRBV5-1 and TRBJ2-5, with a tentative D call TRBD2 (7 bases). Trimming removed 4 bases from V and 5 bases from J, with 18 bases in between. CDR1 is SGHRS and CDR2 is YFSETQ in the germline V gene. CDR3 size: 15 residues. The CDR3: CASSEGGTFGETQYF. The CDR3, as DNA: TGCGCCAGCAGCGAGGGGGGGACGTTCGGGGAGACCCAGTACTTC.

In regard to this clonotype: This clone may be a read error of a much larger clone one base away. J is TRBJ2-3 and V is TRBV7-2; a possible D gene is TRBD1 (5 bases). Trimming removed 6 bases at V and 4 bases at J, with 5 bases between. Looked up from germline, CDR1 is SGHTA and CDR2 is FQGNSA. CDR3 length equals 11 residues. The CDR3 nucleotides are TGTGCCAGCAGAGGGGCAGATACGCAGTATTTT. Translated: CASRGADTQYF.

The chain couples TRBV2 to TRBJ2-6, with no clear D. The CDR3 sequence is 15 residues long. The ends were cut back, 10 bases at V and 0 bases at J, with 13 bases in the middle. Per germline, CDR1 SNHLY and CDR2 FYNNEI. CDR3 protein: CANSVRTSGANVLTF. The CDR3 DNA reads as TGTGCCAACAGCGTGCGGACCTCTGGGGCCAACGTCCTGACTTTC.

This clonotype was seen repeatedly, ten times or more. The chain joins TRBV27 to TRBJ1-5; D is possibly TRBD1 (5 bases). Germline CDR1 is MNHEY and CDR2 is SMNVEV (reference sequence). V lost 2 bases and J lost 0, with 8 bases in between. The CDR3 runs to 15 residues. In nucleotides, the CDR3 is TGTGCCAGCAGTTTAAGGGGTAATAGCAATCAGCCCCAGCATTTT. As protein: CASSLRGNSNQPQHF.

This clonotype was found a few times. The chain combines TRBV5-1 with TRBJ1-4, with TRBD1 matching over 8 bases. CDR1 is SGHRS, CDR2 YFSETQ, per germline. There are 16 residues in the CDR3. The V segment lost 3 bases and the J segment 6 bases; nucleotides outside the gene matches: 10. CDR3 in amino acids: CASSSRPGQGDEKLFF. The CDR3 DNA sequence: TGCGCCAGCAGCTCCCGTCCCGGACAGGGAGATGAAAAACTGTTTTTT.

The V and J genes are TRBV7-3 and TRBJ2-2, with no clear D. The CDR3 loop spans 15 amino acids. CDR1 is SGHTA and CDR2 is FQGTGA in the germline V gene. V was shortened by 2 bases and J by 4 bases, with 11 bases between the two germline ends. The CDR3 bases are TGTGCCAGCAGCTTAGTCGTATCGGGCACCGGGGAGCTGTTTTTT. Protein: CASSLVVSGTGELFF.

This clonotype was counted many times. This chain uses TRBV6-5 with TRBJ2-3; 13 nucleotides match TRBD2. This CDR3 is 16 amino acids long. With 8 bases clipped from V and 2 bases from J, the junction kept 7 bases outside the gene matches. Germline CDR1 MNHEY, CDR2 SVGAGI. Written as DNA, the CDR3 is TGTGCCAGCCTTAAGGGACTAGCGGGGAACACAGATACGCAGTATTTT. It translates to CASLKGLAGNTDTQYF.

This clonotype was observed at least ten times. This CDR3 reads CASSLSMSSYNEQFF. CDR3 DNA: TGTGCCAGCAGCTTGTCGATGAGCTCCTACAATGAGCAGTTCTTC. The chain joins TRBV5-5 to TRBJ2-1; D call uncertain. Germline CDR1 is SGHKS and CDR2 is YYEKEE (reference sequence). The V gene lost 1 base and the J gene lost 0 bases, with 8 bases spanning the gap. The CDR3 consists of 15 residues. The full variable domain, its missing parts supplied by reference TRBV5-5 and TRBJ2-1, is DAGVTQSPTHLIKTRGQQVTLRCSPISGHKSVSWYQQVLGQGPQFIFQYYEKEERGRGNFPDRFSARQFPNYSSELNVNALLLGDSALYLCASSLSMSSYNEQFFGPGTRLTVL.

This clonotype was seen more than once but under ten times. The rearrangement uses TRBV25-1 and TRBJ1-6; D unclear. Germline V CDR1 and CDR2: MGHDK, SYGVNS. The length of the CDR3 is 14 residues. Trimming stripped 3 bases from V and 3 bases from J, with 6 bases between. The CDR3 region has the DNA TGTGCCAGCAGTGAGGCTTTCTATAATTCACCCCTCCACTTT. This codes for CASSEAFYNSPLHF.

This clonotype has a handful of counts. V usage is TRBV4-1 and J usage is TRBJ1-4; no clear D. CDR1 is MGHRA and CDR2 is YSYEKL in the germline V gene. V lost 5 bases, J lost 8 bases, and 12 bases lay in between. CDR3 length: 13 amino acids. The CDR3 region is CASSNRQAEKLFF. The DNA for the CDR3 is TGCGCCAGCAGCAACCGGCAGGCGGAAAAACTGTTTTTT.

This clonotype was recorded many times. The gene calls are TRBV7-2 and TRBJ1-4, with TRBD1 identical over 8 bases. Germline V gene lookup returns CDR1 SGHTA and CDR2 FQGNSA. After removal of 6 bases from V and 4 bases from J, the junction contained 4 bases not matched to a gene. The CDR3 contains 14 residues. CDR3 sequence: CASRWDRNNEKLFF. CDR3 coding DNA: TGTGCCAGCAGGTGGGACAGGAATAATGAAAAACTGTTTTTT.

The chain joins TRBV6-5 to TRBJ1-2, with D maybe TRBD1 (6 bases). Germline loops: CDR1 MNHEY, CDR2 SVGAGI. Deletions cut 4 bases from V and 4 bases from J, with 13 bases between. CDR3 length: 14 residues. CDR3 in amino acids: CASSSQQGPYGYTF. CDR3 bases: TGTGCCAGCAGTTCTCAACAGGGACCCTATGGCTACACCTTC.

The rearrangement joins TRBV27 to TRBJ2-7; TRBD1 is a possible D gene (5 bases). V lost 5 bases and J lost 2, with 16 bases in between. This CDR3 is 15 amino acids long. Germline V lookup: CDR1 MNHEY, CDR2 SMNVEV (reference sequence). The CDR3 coding sequence is TGTGCCAGCAGTCGAGCGACAGCGACTCCCTACGAGCAGTACTTC. Translating gives CASSRATATPYEQYF.

The genes are TRBV20-1 and TRBJ2-7, with D perhaps assigned TRBD1 or TRBD2 (5 bases each). The V end lost 0 bases, the J end lost 7 bases, and 25 bases lay between the germline ends. This CDR3 has 17 amino acids. Germline CDR1 DFQATT, CDR2 SNEGSKA (reference sequence). The CDR3 sequence is CSARERHTGKTTKEQYV. DNA for the CDR3: TGCAGTGCTAGAGAGAGGCATACAGGCAAGACTACGAAAGAGCAGTACGTC.

This clonotype has ten or more counts. The genes are TRBV15 and TRBJ2-2; D unclear. V gave up 0 bases and J gave up 6 bases, with 11 bases separating them. Germline V gives CDR1 LNHNV, CDR2 YYDKDF (reference sequence). The CDR3 consists of 15 residues. The CDR3 region is CATSRELSGAGELFF. DNA for the CDR3: TGTGCCACCAGCAGAGAATTAAGTGGTGCCGGGGAGCTGTTTTTT.

This clonotype was found many times. The rearrangement links TRBV7-9 to TRBJ1-5, with no clear D. This CDR3 has 14 amino acids. CDR1 SEHNR and CDR2 FQNEAQ come from the germline V gene (reference sequence). Trimming left V 5 bases short and J 6 bases short, with 14 bases between. CDR3 coding DNA: TGTGCCAGCAGCGCCGATACTTGGGGTCAGCCCCAGCATTTT. Translated, it gives CASSADTWGQPQHF.

The chain joins TRBV5-5 to TRBJ1-1; D uncertain. The CDR3 is 14 amino acids. Germline V gene data show CDR1 as SGHKS and CDR2 as YYEKEE (reference sequence). V dropped 4 bases and J dropped 3 bases, with 13 bases sitting between them. In DNA form, the CDR3 reads TGTGCCAGCAGCGGTTCTGGGTGGGACACTGAAGCTTTCTTT. Protein: CASSGSGWDTEAFF.